Reported below is one T cell receptor beta chain. The data were taken from a study of CD8 T cells in Susac syndrome. RNA in amounts of roughly 0.5 to 1 ug was reverse transcribed with random hexamers. MiXCR, run by TCRdb on the immunoSEQ multiplex PCR reads, gives a single entry per CDR3 protein. The data hold under 150,000 distinct CDR3 sequences, with around 85% observed a single time. The CDR3 has 14 residues. Germline V gene sequence: CDR1 SEHNR, CDR2 FQNEAQ (reference sequence). V shed 8 bases and J shed 0 bases, with 14 bases lying between them. This TCR was recovered from a human donor with multiple sclerosis. Sequencing was performed on CD8+ T cells from PBMCs. This chain uses TRBV7-9 with TRBJ2-7, with D maybe TRBD1 (6 bases). The CDR3 region is CASSGEYSSYEQYF. The DNA of the CDR3 is TGTGCCAGCTCAGGGGAATATTCCTCCTACGAGCAGTACTTC.